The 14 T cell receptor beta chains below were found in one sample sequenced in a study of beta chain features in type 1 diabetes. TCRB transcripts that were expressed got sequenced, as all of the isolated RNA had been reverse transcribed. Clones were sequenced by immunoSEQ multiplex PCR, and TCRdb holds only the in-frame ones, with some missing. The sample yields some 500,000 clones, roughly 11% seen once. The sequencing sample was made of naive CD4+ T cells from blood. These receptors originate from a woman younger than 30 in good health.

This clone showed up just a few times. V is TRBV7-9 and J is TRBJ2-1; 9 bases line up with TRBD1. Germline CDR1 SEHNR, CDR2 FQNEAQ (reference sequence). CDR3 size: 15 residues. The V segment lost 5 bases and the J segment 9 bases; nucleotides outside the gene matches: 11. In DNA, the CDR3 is TGTGCCAGCAGCCCCGGGACAGGGCTAAGTGGTGAGCAGTTCTTC. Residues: CASSPGTGLSGEQFF. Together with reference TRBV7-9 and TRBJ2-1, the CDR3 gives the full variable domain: DTGVSQNPRHKITKRGQNVTFRCDPISEHNRLYWYRQTLGQGPEFLTYFQNEAQLEKSRLLSDRFSAERPKGSFSTLEIQRTEQGDSAMYLCASSPGTGLSGEQFFGPGTRLTVL.

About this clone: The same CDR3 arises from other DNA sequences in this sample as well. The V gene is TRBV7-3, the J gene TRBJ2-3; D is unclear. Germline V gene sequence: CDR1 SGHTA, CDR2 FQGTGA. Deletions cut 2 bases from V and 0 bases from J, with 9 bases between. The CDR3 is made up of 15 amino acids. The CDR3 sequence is CASSLGRKSTDTQYF. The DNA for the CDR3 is TGTGCCAGCAGCTTAGGGCGGAAGAGCACAGATACGCAGTATTTT.

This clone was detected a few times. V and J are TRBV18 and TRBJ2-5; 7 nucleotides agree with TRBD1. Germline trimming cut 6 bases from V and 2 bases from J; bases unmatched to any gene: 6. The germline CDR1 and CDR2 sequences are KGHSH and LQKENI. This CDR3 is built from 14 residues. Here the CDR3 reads CASSHGQEQETQYF. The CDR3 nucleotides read TGTGCCAGCTCCCACGGACAGGAACAAGAGACCCAGTACTTC.

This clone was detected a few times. CDR3 sequence: CASSVGGDSSPQHF. CDR3 nucleotide sequence: TGTGCCAGCAGCGTAGGAGGCGACAGTTCGCCCCAGCATTTT. The chain uses TRBV9 and TRBJ1-5, with a possible D match to TRBD1 (5 bases). This CDR3 comprises 14 residues. The V gene's germline CDR1 is SGDLS and CDR2 YYNGEE. Trimming left V 0 bases short and J 9 bases short, with 13 bases between.

The CDR3 DNA reads as TGCGCCAGCAGCCAAGCGGGGGGGACAGCCTATACGCAGTATTTT. This codes for CASSQAGGTAYTQYF. V usage is TRBV4-1 and J usage is TRBJ2-3; weak D call: TRBD2 (8 bases). The CDR3 is 15 residues long. Germline CDR1 MGHRA, CDR2 YSYEKL. Trimming removed 1 base from V and 7 bases from J, with 15 bases in between.

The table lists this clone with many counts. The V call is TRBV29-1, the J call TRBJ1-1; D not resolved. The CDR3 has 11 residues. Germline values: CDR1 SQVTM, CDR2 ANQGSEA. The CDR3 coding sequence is TGCAGTTTCCGCCGAAGAACTGAAGCTTTCTTT. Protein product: CSFRRRTEAFF.

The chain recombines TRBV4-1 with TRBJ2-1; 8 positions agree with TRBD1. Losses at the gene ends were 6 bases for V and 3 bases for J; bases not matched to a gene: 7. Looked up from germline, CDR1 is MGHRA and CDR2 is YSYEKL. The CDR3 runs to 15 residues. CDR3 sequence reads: CASSPDRVGYNEQFF. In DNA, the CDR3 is TGCGCCAGCAGTCCGGACAGGGTCGGCTACAATGAGCAGTTCTTC.

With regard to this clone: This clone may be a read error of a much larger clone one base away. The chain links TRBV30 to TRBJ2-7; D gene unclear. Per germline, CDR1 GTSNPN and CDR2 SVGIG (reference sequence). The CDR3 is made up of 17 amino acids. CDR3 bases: TGTGCCAGGAGTCCCAAGCCCCTCCGGGCCCTGTCCTACGAGCAGTACTTC. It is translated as CARSPKPLRALSYEQYF.

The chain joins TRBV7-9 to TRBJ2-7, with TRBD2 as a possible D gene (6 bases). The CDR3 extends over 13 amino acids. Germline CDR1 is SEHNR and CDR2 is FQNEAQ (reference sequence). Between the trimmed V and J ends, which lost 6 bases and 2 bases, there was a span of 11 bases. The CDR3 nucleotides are TGTGCCAGCAGACGGGGGTCAACCTACGAGCAGTACGTC. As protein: CASRRGSTYEQYV.

CDR3 protein: CASSVARGDAGNTIYF. Here the CDR3 DNA reads TGTGCCAGCAGCGTAGCGAGGGGAGATGCTGGAAACACCATATATTTT. The chain uses TRBV9 and TRBJ1-3; a possible D gene is TRBD1 (5 bases). CDR3 size: 16 residues. From germline, CDR1 is SGDLS and CDR2 YYNGEE. V was cut by 0 bases and J by 2 bases, with 12 bases left in between.

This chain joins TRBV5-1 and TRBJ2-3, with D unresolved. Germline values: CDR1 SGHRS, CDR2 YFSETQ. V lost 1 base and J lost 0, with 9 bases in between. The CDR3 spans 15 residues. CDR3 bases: TGCGCCAGCAGCTTGCAACAAGCTAGCACAGATACGCAGTATTTT. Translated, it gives CASSLQQASTDTQYF.

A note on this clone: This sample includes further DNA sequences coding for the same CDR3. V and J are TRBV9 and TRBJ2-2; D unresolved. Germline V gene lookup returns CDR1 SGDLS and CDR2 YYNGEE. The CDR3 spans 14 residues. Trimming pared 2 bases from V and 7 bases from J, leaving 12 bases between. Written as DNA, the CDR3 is TGTGCCAGCAGCGTTCGACACCCCGGCGGGGAGCTGTTTTTT. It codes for CASSVRHPGGELFF.

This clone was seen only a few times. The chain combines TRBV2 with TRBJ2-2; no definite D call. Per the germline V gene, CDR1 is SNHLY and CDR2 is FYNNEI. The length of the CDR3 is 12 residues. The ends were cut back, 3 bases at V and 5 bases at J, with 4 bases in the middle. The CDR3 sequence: CASSDRTGELFF. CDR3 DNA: TGTGCCAGCAGTGATCGAACCGGGGAGCTGTTTTTT.

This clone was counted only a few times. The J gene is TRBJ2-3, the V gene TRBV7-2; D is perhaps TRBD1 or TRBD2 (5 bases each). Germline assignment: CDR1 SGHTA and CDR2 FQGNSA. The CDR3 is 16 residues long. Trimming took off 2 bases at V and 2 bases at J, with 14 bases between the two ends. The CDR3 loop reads CASSLKPGPYTDTQYF. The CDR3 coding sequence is TGTGCCAGCAGCTTAAAGCCGGGACCCTACACAGATACGCAGTATTTT.